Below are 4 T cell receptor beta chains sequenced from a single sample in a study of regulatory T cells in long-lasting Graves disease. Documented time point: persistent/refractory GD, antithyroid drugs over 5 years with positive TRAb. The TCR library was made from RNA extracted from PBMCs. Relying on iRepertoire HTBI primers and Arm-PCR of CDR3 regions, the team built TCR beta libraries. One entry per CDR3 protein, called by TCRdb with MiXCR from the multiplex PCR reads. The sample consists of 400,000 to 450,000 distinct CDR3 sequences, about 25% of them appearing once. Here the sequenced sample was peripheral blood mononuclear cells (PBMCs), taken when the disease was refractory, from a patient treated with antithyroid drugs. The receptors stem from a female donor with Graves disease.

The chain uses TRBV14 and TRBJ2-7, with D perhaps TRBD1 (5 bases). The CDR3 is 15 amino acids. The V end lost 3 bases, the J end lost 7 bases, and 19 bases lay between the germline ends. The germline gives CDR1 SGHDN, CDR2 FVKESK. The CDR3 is CASSQIGDRVREQYF. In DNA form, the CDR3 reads TGTGCCAGCAGCCAGATCGGAGACAGAGTACGGGAGCAGTACTTC.

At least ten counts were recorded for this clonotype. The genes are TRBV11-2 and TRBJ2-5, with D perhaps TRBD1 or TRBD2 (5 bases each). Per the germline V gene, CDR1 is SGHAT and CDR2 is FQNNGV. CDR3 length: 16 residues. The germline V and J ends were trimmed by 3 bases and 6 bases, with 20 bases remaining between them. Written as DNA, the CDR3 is TGTGCCAGCAGCTTTTCCACGGGACGCCTAAGCCAGACCCAGTACTTC. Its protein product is CASSFSTGRLSQTQYF.

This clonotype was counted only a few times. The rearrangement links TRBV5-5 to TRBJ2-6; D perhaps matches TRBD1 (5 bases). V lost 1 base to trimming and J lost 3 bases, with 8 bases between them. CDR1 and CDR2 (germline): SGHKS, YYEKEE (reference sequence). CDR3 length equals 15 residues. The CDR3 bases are TGTGCCAGCAGCTTGAGGGGTGATGGGGCCAACGTCCTGACTTTC. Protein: CASSLRGDGANVLTF.

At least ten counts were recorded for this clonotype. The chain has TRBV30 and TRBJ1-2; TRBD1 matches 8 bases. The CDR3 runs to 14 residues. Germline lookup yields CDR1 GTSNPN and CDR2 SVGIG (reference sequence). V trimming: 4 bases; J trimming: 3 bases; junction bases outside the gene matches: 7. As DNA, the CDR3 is TGTGCCTGGATGGCCAAGGACAGGGACTATGGCTACACCTTC. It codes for CAWMAKDRDYGYTF.